This TCR beta chain was sequenced during a study of technical replicates of blood from several donors. The method was immunoSEQ multiplex PCR; TCRdb's version includes in-frame clones alone and lacks a portion of them. The table lists about 100,000 clones, about 95% of them singletons, with more than 0.2% in the top ten. CDR3 length equals 15 residues. Germline CDR1 reads PRHDT; CDR2 reads FYEKMQ (reference sequence). Deletions cut 1 base from V and 5 bases from J, with 15 bases between. The sequence was collected from a human donor in good health. This chain connects TRBV13 to TRBJ2-7, with a weak D call TRBD1 (6 bases). Input material: T cells isolated from PBMCs. CDR3 in DNA: TGTGCCAGCAGCTTAGTGGTTCAGGGGTCTCACGAGCAGTACTTC. It encodes CASSLVVQGSHEQYF.